The rows below give T cell receptor beta chains drawn from one sample of a study of blood T cell repertoires in COVID-19. The method was immunoSEQ multiplex PCR; TCRdb's version includes in-frame clones alone and lacks a portion of them. The sample consists of some 200,000 clones, about 88% of them appearing once. Sequencing input: peripheral blood. Receptor source: a man between 65 and 80 years old with acute or convalescent COVID-19. CDR3s include the opening cysteine and the closing phenylalanine or tryptophan. The D gene is left open where the match is weak. A row's size may be missing; if present it is once, few, many or a size class.

d_gene	abundance	v_gene	j_gene	CDR3nt	CDR3aa
-	-	TRBV28	TRBJ1-5	TGTGCCAGCAGTTTATACCCGCCGACGGGGGATCAGCCCCAGCATTTT	CASSLYPPTGDQPQHF
TRBD1	-	TRBV4-3	TRBJ1-2	TGCGCCAGCAGCCAAGATCACCAGGGGGCGCAGAGGTATGGCTACACCTTC	CASSQDHQGAQRYGYTF
-	once	TRBV21-1	TRBJ2-3	TGTGCCAGCAGCAAGGTAGCGGGAGGGGACAAGGACACAGATACGCAGTATTTT	CASSKVAGGDKDTDTQYF
-	-	TRBV7-3	TRBJ1-1	TGTGCCAGCAGCTTAAGGCACAGGGACACTGAAGCTTTCTTT	CASSLRHRDTEAFF
-	-	TRBV11-2	TRBJ2-7	TGTGCCAGCAGCTTCACAGGAGTCGAGCAGTACTTC	CASSFTGVEQYF
TRBD2	-	TRBV11-2	TRBJ2-2	TGTGCCAGCAGCCGACTAGCCCCGGGCACCGGGGAGCTGTTTTTT	CASSRLAPGTGELFF
TRBD2	-	TRBV5-1	TRBJ2-2	TGCGCCAGCATCGGGCTAGCGGGAGCAACCGGGGAGCTGTTTTTT	CASIGLAGATGELFF
-	-	TRBV21-1	TRBJ2-3	TGTGCCAGCAGCAAAGTAGCACCTAGCACAGATACGCAGTATTTT	CASSKVAPSTDTQYF
-	-	TRBV5-1	TRBJ2-7	TGCGCCAGCAGCCTGGGGCGGTTTTACTACGAGCAGTACTTC	CASSLGRFYYEQYF
-	-	TRBV19	TRBJ1-1	TGTGCCAGTAGTACCGCCAGGGCCCGGAACACTGAAGCTTTCTTT	CASSTARARNTEAFF
-	-	TRBV12-3/TRBV12-4	TRBJ2-5	TGTGCCAGCGGAAGACTGGGGCAGGAGACCCAGTACTTC	CASGRLGQETQYF
TRBD1	once	TRBV29-1	TRBJ1-2	TGCAGCGTTGTTATACAGGGGGCCGACTATGGCTACACCTTC	CSVVIQGADYGYTF
-	few	TRBV18	TRBJ2-3	TGTGCCAGCTCACCCACGAAAGAAGCTAGCACAGATACGCAGTATTTT	CASSPTKEASTDTQYF
-	once	TRBV7-3	TRBJ1-4	TGTGCCAGCAGCTTAAATGGGAGGGCAACTAATGAAAAACTGTTTTTT	CASSLNGRATNEKLFF
-	-	TRBV28	TRBJ1-1	TGTGCCAGCAGTTCGACAGTTAACACTGAAGCTTTCTTT	CASSSTVNTEAFF
TRBD2	-	TRBV6-1	TRBJ2-7	TGTGCCAGCAGTGAGTTAGCGGGAGGTTCCTACGAGCAGTACTTC	CASSELAGGSYEQYF
-	-	TRBV12-5	TRBJ1-5	TGTGCTAGTGGACGACAAGTCAATCAGCCCCAGCATTTT	CASGRQVNQPQHF
-	-	TRBV5-4	TRBJ2-1	TGTGCCAGCAGCTTGAAAGGAGCAGGGTCTCCTTACAATGAGCAGTTCTTC	CASSLKGAGSPYNEQFF
-	-	TRBV12-3/TRBV12-4	TRBJ2-7	TGTGCCAGCAGTCCCAACTCCTACGAGCAGTACTTC	CASSPNSYEQYF
TRBD1	-	TRBV29-1	TRBJ2-3	TGCAGCGCCAGGGCCGGGACAGCCTCCACAGATACGCAGTATTTT	CSARAGTASTDTQYF
-	-	TRBV19	TRBJ1-2	TGTGCCAGTGGGGGCGTTTTGGGCTATGGCTACACCTTC	CASGGVLGYGYTF
TRBD1	-	TRBV10-3	TRBJ2-1	TGTGCCATCAGTAGACAGGGGTCCTACAATGAGCAGTTCTTC	CAISRQGSYNEQFF
-	-	TRBV30	TRBJ2-7	TGTGCCTGGAGCGGAGGGGCCTACGAGCAGTACTTC	CAWSGGAYEQYF
-	-	TRBV14	TRBJ2-1	TGTGCCAGCAGCCGAGGACTGTCCTACAATGAGCAGTTCTTC	CASSRGLSYNEQFF
-	-	TRBV5-4	TRBJ1-1	TGTGCCAGCAGCCTGGGGAGGGTGAACACTGAAGCTTTCTTT	CASSLGRVNTEAFF
-	few	TRBV28	TRBJ1-6	TGTGCCAGCAGATACGGGAAGGGACACAATAATTCACCCCTCCACTTT	CASRYGKGHNNSPLHF
-	once	TRBV21-1	TRBJ1-4	TGTGCCAGGTCCCGGGACAGGGGGCGGTGGGAAAAACTGTTTTTT	CARSRDRGRWEKLFF
-	-	TRBV7-9	TRBJ2-1	TGTGCCAGCAGCTTAGACAGGGTAAATGAGCAGTTCTTC	CASSLDRVNEQFF
-	few	TRBV27	TRBJ1-1	TGTGCCAGCAGACGGGATCAGGGAGGGTACACTGAAGCTTTCTTT	CASRRDQGGYTEAFF
TRBD2	-	TRBV27	TRBJ2-4	TGTGCCAGCAGACCCCGGGGGGTGGGCATTCAGTACTTC	CASRPRGVGIQYF
-	-	TRBV2	TRBJ1-5	TGTGCCAGCCGAGGGTTATCAGGTTCCGGGAGTTTGGCACGCAATCAGCCCCAGCATTTT	CASRGLSGSGSLARNQPQHF
-	-	TRBV6-5	TRBJ1-1	TGTGCCAGCAGTTACGGGGGCGACGACACTGAAGCTTTCTTT	CASSYGGDDTEAFF
-	-	TRBV6-5	TRBJ2-7	TGTGCCAGCAGTTCCCCTAGAGGGAAACCTTCCTACGAGCAGTACTTC	CASSSPRGKPSYEQYF
-	-	TRBV13	TRBJ1-1	TGTGCCAGCAGCACTAGGGGGGGAGCTTTCTTT	CASSTRGGAFF
-	-	TRBV15	TRBJ1-1	TGTGCCACCAGCAGAGATCGAACCCTCCGGGGCACTGAAGCTTTCTTT	CATSRDRTLRGTEAFF
TRBD1	-	TRBV3-1/TRBV3-2	TRBJ2-2	TGTGCCAGCAGCTACTTCGGACAGGGAGGCACCGGGGAGCTGTTTTTT	CASSYFGQGGTGELFF
-	-	TRBV7-9	TRBJ1-3	TGTGCCAGCAGCACTCAGACACTTTACACCATATATTTT	CASSTQTLYTIYF
TRBD1	-	TRBV27	TRBJ1-1	TGTGCCAGCAGTTTAATAGGACAGGGGTTATACACTGAAGCTTTCTTT	CASSLIGQGLYTEAFF
-	-	TRBV7-6	TRBJ2-7	TGTGCCAGCAGCTTGGAAACGGGTACCGGCTCCTACGAGCAGTACTTC	CASSLETGTGSYEQYF
TRBD1	-	TRBV7-8	TRBJ2-7	TGTGCCAGCAGCTCGCTCGAAAACCGGGACAGGGGAAACGAGCAGTACTTC	CASSSLENRDRGNEQYF
TRBD1	-	TRBV2	TRBJ2-1	TGTGCCAGCCTCGGGGACAGGGGGTTCAATGAGCAGTTCTTC	CASLGDRGFNEQFF
TRBD2	-	TRBV28	TRBJ2-7	TGTGCCAGCAGAAGAGGACTAGCGGGGGCCGAGCAGTACTTC	CASRRGLAGAEQYF
TRBD1	-	TRBV5-4	TRBJ2-5	TGTGCCAGCAGCTTGAAGACCGGGACAGGTATTCAAGAGACCCAGTACTTC	CASSLKTGTGIQETQYF
TRBD2	-	TRBV5-1	TRBJ2-7	TGCGCCAGCTATGGACTAGCGGGAGACGAGCAGTACTTC	CASYGLAGDEQYF
TRBD1	-	TRBV5-4	TRBJ2-5	TGTGCCAGCAGCTTGATGGGGGACAGGCGGCAAGAGACCCAGTACTTC	CASSLMGDRRQETQYF
-	-	TRBV18	TRBJ1-1	TGTGCCAGCTCATCGACGGTTGACTACACTGAAGCTTTCTTT	CASSSTVDYTEAFF
-	-	TRBV10-3	TRBJ2-5	TGTGCCATCAGTGAGGGCGGAGTGGTCCAAGAGACCCAGTACTTC	CAISEGGVVQETQYF
-	-	TRBV12-2	TRBJ2-3	TGTGCAAGTCGCCCGGGACTAGTGATGGATACGCAGTATTTT	CASRPGLVMDTQYF
TRBD2	few	TRBV4-1	TRBJ2-5	TGCGCCAGCAGCCAAGGAGATAGCGGGAGTGGGTGGGAGACCCAGTACTTC	CASSQGDSGSGWETQYF
TRBD2	-	TRBV4-2	TRBJ2-2	TGTGCCAGCAGCCAAGTAGCGGGAGTTGGCACCGGGGAGCTGTTTTTT	CASSQVAGVGTGELFF
TRBD1	few	TRBV27	TRBJ2-5	TGTGCCAGCAGTCTCCGGGACAGGCTCCAAGAGACCCAGTACTTC	CASSLRDRLQETQYF
-	-	TRBV5-4	TRBJ2-4	TGTGCCAGCAGCTTATTCGGGGGAGTGGCCAAAAACATTCAGTACTTC	CASSLFGGVAKNIQYF
TRBD2	-	TRBV25-1	TRBJ2-7	TGTGCCAGGGTCATAGCGGGAACCTACGAGCAGTACTTC	CARVIAGTYEQYF